This T cell receptor (beta chain) was retrieved from a study of T cell responses to AZD1222 COVID-19 vaccine. Study-wide results and limits: Possibly, clonal diversity was underestimated; donors were largely white British and included more females. Seropositive status at baseline applied to only five to seven AZD1222 recipients.

In this sample, this clone turned up a few times. Its specificity is unknown. The data were produced by immunoSEQ multiplex PCR, yet TCRdb's version contains in-frame clones alone and is incomplete. The repertoire holds some 150,000 clones, with 88% as singletons. The sequences come from peripheral blood, collected after recovery from COVID-19. The TCR was taken from an adult who had recovered from COVID-19.

The CDR3 bases are TGTGCCAGCAGCCAAGAACAGGGGAAGGGTGAAAAACTGTTTTTT. Translated: CASSQEQGKGEKLFF. The chain combines TRBV11-2 with TRBJ1-4; 7 bases agree with TRBD1. The CDR3 totals 15 residues. Germline CDR1 and CDR2: SGHAT and FQNNGV. V dropped 5 bases and J dropped 7; count of bases not matched to a gene: 10.